This T cell receptor (beta chain) is drawn from a study of T cells in Graves' hyperthyroidism and ophthalmopathy (dated 2019 in TCRdb). Background for the entire study: Peripheral blood was sampled at the time of initial diagnosis, prior to any treatment. The paper reports TCR Vbeta CDR3 sequencing of about 140 peripheral blood samples: over 40 ophthalmopathy, under 85 hyperthyroidism and around 17 progressor patients. The 100 discovery patients were divided at random into training and test sets in a 7:3 ratio. Whether ophthalmopathy could be predicted prospectively was tested in an independent validation cohort made up of 18 to 20 hyperthyroidism patients plus 17 patients who later progressed to ophthalmopathy. Once sampling was done, hyperthyroidism patients were given methimazole at a starting dose of 30 mg daily, whereas ophthalmopathy patients were given high-dose intravenous methylprednisolone. In addition, the study compared T-cell repertoires in thyroid tissue and in blood from roughly 6 Graves' hyperthyroidism patients. To identify TCR V-J signatures that set the groups apart, the researchers used a discovery cohort of 100 patients, made up of around 42 with Graves' ophthalmopathy and 55 to 65 with stable Graves' hyperthyroidism. The investigation overall reported the following: In validation, the model predicted progression to ophthalmopathy a median of about 5.9 months before onset, with 70% to 71% sensitivity and 72.22% specificity. No statistical method was used to fix the sample size in advance, and group allocation was not hidden from the investigators. In cross-validation, a model built on a 13 V-J signature told ophthalmopathy apart from stable hyperthyroidism with approximately 90% sensitivity and around 83% specificity, and in testing the same model reached 80%/75%. Blood samples also contained most of the expanded thyroid clonotypes (frequency above 0.001), which suggests that blood repertoires may reflect thyroid immune responses.

The TCR beta CDR3 regions were amplified from the RNA transcripts. A first-round RT-PCR of the TCR CDR3 used the HTBI primer set with the Qiagen OneStep RT-PCR kit. A second multiplex PCR round built the libraries, followed by size selection and purification. Libraries were sequenced paired-end with 100 bp reads on an Illumina HiSeq2000. On the authors' methods: SOAPnuke was used to process the raw data, throwing out any read that contained adapters or uncalled bases, had a mean Phred below 15, or lacked an exact constant-primer or identifier match. COPE v1.2.5 was used to merge high-quality paired reads, and clonotypes were defined as unique nucleotide sequences. MiTCR v1.1 was used to align the clonotypes against IMGT TRBV, TRBD and TRBJ reference segments. Only V-J combinations with frequency above 0.0001, covering 99% to 99.2% of repertoires, were analysed. The TCS score was defined as F50 (clonal expansion) divided by E x V (chaos), with BLOSUM62-based TCRdist calculated between CDR3 peptides within each V-J. Welch's t-statistics and random forest reduced fewer than 550 V-J features to 10 to 15, which were used in a naive Bayes classifier (R e1071). The public reads were quality trimmed at Q25 with fastp and then assembled into clones with MiXCR by TCRdb, keeping productive beta chains. Entries are consolidated by CDR3 protein sequence, retaining the most common genes and DNA. Clone size and V and J calls follow TCRdb, not the original study. This sample has hundreds of thousands of distinct CDR3 sequences in its table, and around 17% of those were observed once. The ten top clones hold more than 15% of the sample.

Stable Graves' hyperthyroidism was defined as no progression to ophthalmopathy during 18 months of follow-up. The hyperthyroidism patients were between 18 and 65 years old and newly diagnosed, with a disease duration of less than 2 months. Patients with uncontrolled infections, other autoimmune diseases, pregnancy or lactation were excluded. Clinical symptoms, serum thyroxine and TRAb, thyroid ultrasound, and orbital computed tomography formed the basis for the diagnoses. Ficoll-Paque density gradient centrifugation was used to isolate PBMCs from about 9 ml of fresh peripheral blood. Total RNA was extracted using Trizol reagent, and RNA quality was assessed on an Agilent 2100 Bioanalyzer. This clonotype was counted many times. Its antigen specificity is not known. No much larger clonotype is one base removed from it; base qualities were not supplied. V was cut back by 5 bases and J by 2 bases, leaving a gap of 8 bases between them. The germline V gene sets CDR1 to SGHRS and CDR2 to YFSETQ. The CDR3 starts with the cysteine, ends with the phenylalanine, and has 13 residues. The CDR3 DNA has 39 bases and is translated from base 1.

This clonotype was sampled from a young woman with Graves' hyperthyroidism. The rearrangement joined TRBV5-1 to TRBJ1-3, with the D segment identity uncertain. Sequencing was carried out using blood. The CDR3 region: CASSQDPGNTIYF. The DNA is TGCGCCAGCAGTCAAGATCCTGGAAACACCATATATTTT.